This TCR beta chain was identified in a study of T cell responses to AZD1222 COVID-19 vaccine. Study-level points and caveats: Spike-specific TCR breadth and depth grew following two AZD1222 doses. The span of vaccine-associated CD4 TCRs extended across spike, with dominance at 160-218 and 743-854. Targets within unmutated variant regions were reportedly found for nearly half of spike-specific TCRs.

Combined were second doses at about 4 or about 12 weeks. The repertoire was sequenced with immunoSEQ multiplex PCR; TCRdb's copy has only in-frame clones and lacks some. Found here are 95,000 to 100,000 clones, over 75% of them singletons; the top ten hold more than 8.5%. The ends lost 4 bases at V and 7 bases at J; junction bases unmatched: 5. Germline CDR1 reads SGHAT; CDR2 reads FQNNGV. The CDR3 contains 14 residues. Of note for this clone: The antigen remains unidentified.

This receptor was taken from an adult who received the AZD1222 COVID-19 vaccine. This specimen was peripheral blood, taken 28 days after the second AZD1222 dose. The V and J genes are TRBV11-2 and TRBJ2-1; 9 nucleotides align to TRBD1. CDR3 sequence: CASSSGQGRNEQFF. The CDR3, as DNA: TGTGCCAGCAGCTCGGGACAGGGCCGAAATGAGCAGTTCTTC.